The 25 T cell receptor beta chains in this list originate from one sample, sequenced in a study of OX40 agonist ivuxolimab in advanced cancers. Measured with immunoSEQ multiplex PCR; TCRdb has only the in-frame clones, and not every one. The data show 80,000 or so clones, more than 80% seen once. The specimen was CD4+ or CD8+ T cells sorted from blood, collected in a trial of the OX40 agonist ivuxolimab. The receptors derive from an adult with an advanced solid tumor such as melanoma, head and neck, liver or kidney cancer.

This clone was detected only a few times. The V gene is TRBV2, the J gene TRBJ1-5; D gene ambiguous. The CDR3 is 14 residues long. V gave up 2 bases and J gave up 0 bases, with 5 bases separating them. CDR1 SNHLY and CDR2 FYNNEI come from the germline V gene. The CDR3 coding sequence is TGTGCCAGCAGTGAACAGAATAGCAATCAGCCCCAGCATTTT. It codes for CASSEQNSNQPQHF.

This chain joins TRBV4-1 and TRBJ1-5, with 8 positions matching TRBD1. Germline-derived CDR1 and CDR2 are MGHRA and YSYEKL. This CDR3 region has 15 residues. J was trimmed by 6 bases and V by 1 base; bases with no gene match: 5. Here the CDR3 reads CASSQGTGRGQPQHF. The CDR3 region has the DNA TGCGCCAGCAGCCAAGGGACAGGGAGAGGTCAGCCCCAGCATTTT.

J is TRBJ2-7 and V is TRBV7-2; the D gene is possibly TRBD1 (6 bases). Trimming removed 4 bases from V and 2 bases from J, with 12 bases in between. Per germline, CDR1 SGHTA and CDR2 FQGNSA. The CDR3 is 14 amino acids. The CDR3 spells CASSSNRAAYEQYF. The CDR3, as DNA: TGTGCCAGCAGCTCTAACAGGGCAGCCTACGAGCAGTACTTC.

The sample holds one count of this clone. The rearrangement links TRBV28 to TRBJ2-3; D unresolved. CDR1 is MDHEN, CDR2 SYDVKM, per germline. The CDR3 has 14 amino acids. V was pared by 7 bases and J by 8 bases, with 19 bases between. CDR3 in amino acids: CASTPGERRGTQYF. CDR3 sequence (DNA): TGTGCCAGCACCCCCGGTGAGAGGAGAGGTACGCAGTATTTT. The full variable domain, with the rest looked up from reference TRBV28 and TRBJ2-3, is DVKVTQSSRYLVKRTGEKVFLECVQDMDHENMFWYRQDPGLGLRLIYFSYDVKMKEKGDIPEGYSVSREKKERFSLILESASTNQTSMYLCASTPGERRGTQYFGPGTRLTVL.

The table lists this clone with a few counts. CDR3 coding DNA: TGTGCCAGCAGCTTAACGCTGGGACACGAGCAGTACTTC. Encoded protein: CASSLTLGHEQYF. The chain couples TRBV7-3 to TRBJ2-7; D may be TRBD1 or TRBD2 (5 bases each). CDR1 and CDR2 (germline): SGHTA, FQGTGA. Deletions cut 0 bases from V and 5 bases from J, with 8 bases between. The CDR3 extends over 13 amino acids. Complete variable domain (other parts from reference TRBV7-3 and TRBJ2-7): GAGVSQTPSNKVTEKGKYVELRCDPISGHTALYWYRQSLGQGPEFLIYFQGTGAADDSGLPNDRFFAVRPEGSVSTLKIQRTERGDSAVYLCASSLTLGHEQYFGPGTRLTVT.

The chain uses TRBV29-1 and TRBJ2-3, with 8 bases lining up with TRBD1. The germline CDR1 and CDR2 sequences are SQVTM and ANQGSEA. V trimming: 4 bases; J trimming: 4 bases; junction bases outside the gene matches: 4. This CDR3 comprises 13 residues. Here the CDR3 reads CSVVLGQADTQYF. The CDR3 DNA follows: TGCAGCGTTGTACTGGGACAGGCAGATACGCAGTATTTT.

The CDR3 here is CASSPRGMNTEAFF. CDR3 nucleotide sequence: TGCGCCAGCAGCCCCCGGGGAATGAACACTGAAGCTTTCTTT. The chain employs TRBV5-1 and TRBJ1-1; D unresolved. The CDR3 is made up of 14 amino acids. Germline loops: CDR1 SGHRS, CDR2 YFSETQ. V was shortened by 4 bases and J by 0 bases, with 10 bases between the two germline ends.

The rearrangement joins TRBV30 to TRBJ2-6, with D perhaps matching TRBD1 (7 bases). This CDR3 contains 17 residues. V lost 8 bases and J lost 1, with 21 bases in between. The germline V gene has CDR1 GTSNPN and CDR2 SVGIG (reference sequence). CDR3 protein: CAGLHLQGTSGANVLTF. The CDR3 coding sequence is TGTGCCGGACTACACTTACAGGGGACTTCTGGGGCCAACGTCCTGACTTTC.

V and J are TRBV11-2 and TRBJ2-2, with D unclear. With 0 bases removed from V and 4 bases from J, the gap between germline ends came to 9 bases. This CDR3 has 15 residues. The germline CDR1 and CDR2 sequences are SGHAT and FQNNGV. DNA of the CDR3: TGTGCCAGCAGCTTAGATTGGCCGGGCACCGGGGAGCTGTTTTTT. It yields the protein CASSLDWPGTGELFF.

CDR3 sequence: CASSSRQQGVVYGYTF. CDR3 DNA sequence: TGTGCCAGCAGCTCCCGCCAGCAGGGGGTTGTCTATGGCTACACCTTC. This chain connects TRBV11-2 to TRBJ1-2, with 7 bases matching TRBD1. CDR1 is SGHAT, CDR2 FQNNGV, per germline. V gave up 4 bases and J gave up 4 bases; unmatched junction bases: 12. This CDR3 has 16 amino acids.

V gene TRBV7-8 combines with J gene TRBJ2-5; D possibly corresponds to TRBD1 (5 bases). TRBJ2-7 matches the DNA end more closely, so the J call is doubtful. The CDR3 sequence is 12 residues long. The germline V gene has CDR1 SGHVS and CDR2 FQNEAQ. The CDR3 coding sequence is TGTGCCAGCAGCTTACAGGGTTACGAGCAGTACTTC. This gives the protein CASSLQGYEQYF.

The V gene is TRBV6-1, the J gene TRBJ2-1; 11 positions agree with TRBD2. The length of the CDR3 is 14 residues. Germline V CDR1 and CDR2: MNHNS, SASEGT. The junction had 5 bases not matched to a gene; V was cut back by 6 bases and J by 7 bases. CDR3 sequence: CASRNSGGANEQFF. The CDR3 coding sequence is TGTGCCAGCAGGAATAGCGGGGGGGCAAATGAGCAGTTCTTC.

V gene TRBV6-5 combines with J gene TRBJ1-2; 8 positions agree with TRBD1. Germline CDR1 and CDR2: MNHEY and SVGAGI. Losses at the gene ends were 4 bases for V and 1 base for J; bases not matched to a gene: 5. The length of the CDR3 is 15 residues. DNA for the CDR3: TGTGCCAGCAGTTCCCCGGACAGGGTTAACTATGGCTACACCTTC. It is translated as CASSSPDRVNYGYTF.

The V gene is TRBV7-9, the J gene TRBJ1-4, with 7 positions matching TRBD1. J was trimmed by 13 bases and V by 3 bases; bases with no gene match: 8. CDR3 length equals 13 residues. Per germline, CDR1 SEHNR and CDR2 FQNEAQ (reference sequence). DNA for the CDR3: TGTGCCAGCAGCTTGAACCGGGACAGCGGACTGTTTTTT. This gives the protein CASSLNRDSGLFF.

This clone occurred once. This chain joins TRBV19 and TRBJ2-1; TRBD2 might be the D (6 bases). The CDR3 totals 17 residues. Germline V gene sequence: CDR1 LNHDA, CDR2 SQIVND (reference sequence). V was trimmed by 6 bases and J by 8 bases, leaving 26 bases between them. CDR3 coding DNA: TGTGCCAGTAGCCACCCCCCGGATGGAGGGCAATGGCATGAGCAGTTCTTC. It specifies CASSHPPDGGQWHEQFF. Complete variable domain (other parts from reference TRBV19 and TRBJ2-1): DGGITQSPKYLFRKEGQNVTLSCEQNLNHDAMYWYRQDPGQGLRLIYYSQIVNDFQKGDIAEGYSVSREKKESFPLTVTSAQKNPTAFYLCASSHPPDGGQWHEQFFGPGTRLTVL.

The rearrangement joins TRBV5-4 to TRBJ1-1, with D possibly being TRBD1 (6 bases). CDR1 is SGHNT and CDR2 is YYREEE in the germline V gene (reference sequence). The CDR3 is 13 residues long. Trimming left V 4 bases short and J 7 bases short, with 14 bases between. CDR3 DNA: TGTGCCAGCAGCACCTGGGGGCAGGGTGAAGCTTTCTTT. It encodes CASSTWGQGEAFF. The full variable domain, completed using reference TRBV5-4 and TRBJ1-1, is ETGVTQSPTHLIKTRGQQVTLRCSSQSGHNTVSWYQQALGQGPQFIFQYYREEENGRGNFPPRFSGLQFPNYSSELNVNALELDDSALYLCASSTWGQGEAFFGQGTRLTVV.

The chain has TRBV28 and TRBJ1-5, with D tentatively TRBD1 (6 bases). Germline loops: CDR1 MDHEN, CDR2 SYDVKM. Trimming stripped 4 bases from V and 0 bases from J, with 13 bases between. The CDR3 contains 16 residues. This CDR3 is CASSSRWTASNQPQHF. The CDR3 bases are TGTGCCAGCAGTTCCCGATGGACAGCTAGCAATCAGCCCCAGCATTTT.

CDR3 nucleotide sequence: TGTGCCAGCAGTGAAAGGACAGGGGGCTCAGAGACCCAGTACTTC. Its translation is CASSERTGGSETQYF. This chain links TRBV2 with TRBJ2-5; 11 nucleotides align to TRBD1. Germline V gene data show CDR1 as SNHLY and CDR2 as FYNNEI. The CDR3 runs to 15 residues. V lost 2 bases, J lost 4 bases, and 3 bases stayed unmatched.

The V and J genes are TRBV10-3 and TRBJ2-3, with 9 bases lining up with TRBD2. Trimming at V came to 7 bases and at J to 3 bases, leaving 8 bases not matched to a gene. Per germline, CDR1 ENHRY and CDR2 SYGVKD. The CDR3 runs to 15 residues. This CDR3 reads CAIKPAGGRTDTQYF. DNA for the CDR3: TGTGCCATCAAGCCCGCGGGGGGGCGAACAGATACGCAGTATTTT.

V usage is TRBV6-4 and J usage is TRBJ2-1; 9 bases map to TRBD2. The germline V gene encodes CDR1 MRHNA and CDR2 SNTAGT. The J segment lost 3 bases and the V segment lost 4 bases, leaving 4 bases of the junction unmatched. The CDR3 totals 15 residues. The CDR3 sequence: CASSVMRGGYNEQFF. In DNA, the CDR3 is TGTGCCAGCAGTGTTATGCGGGGGGGCTACAATGAGCAGTTCTTC.

The chain uses TRBV28 and TRBJ2-3; 14 bases match TRBD2. This CDR3 has 17 amino acids. CDR1 MDHEN and CDR2 SYDVKM come from the germline V gene. Trimming took 2 bases from V and 8 from J; bases not matched to a gene: 9. CDR3 residues: CASSLATTSGGASTQYF. The CDR3 bases are TGTGCCAGCAGTTTAGCCACGACTAGCGGGGGGGCCAGTACGCAGTATTTT. Full variable domain (rest looked up from reference TRBV28 and TRBJ2-3): DVKVTQSSRYLVKRTGEKVFLECVQDMDHENMFWYRQDPGLGLRLIYFSYDVKMKEKGDIPEGYSVSREKKERFSLILESASTNQTSMYLCASSLATTSGGASTQYFGPGTRLTVL.

This rearrangement joins TRBV5-4 to TRBJ2-5; weak D call: TRBD2 (5 bases). This CDR3 spans 14 amino acids. V shed 2 bases and J shed 2 bases, with 10 bases lying between them. Germline values: CDR1 SGHNT, CDR2 YYREEE (reference sequence). The CDR3 nucleotides read TGTGCCAGCAGCTTCGGAGGCATACAAGAGACCCAGTACTTC. It codes for CASSFGGIQETQYF.

The V gene is TRBV30, the J gene TRBJ1-2; 10 bases fit TRBD1. This CDR3 contains 15 residues. Germline loops: CDR1 GTSNPN, CDR2 SVGIG (reference sequence). The J segment lost 7 bases and the V segment lost 2 bases, leaving 10 bases of the junction unmatched. CDR3 nucleotide sequence: TGTGCCTGGAGTCTCATAAGGACAGGGGGTAGTGGCTACACCTTC. Its translation is CAWSLIRTGGSGYTF.

V usage is TRBV5-6 and J usage is TRBJ1-6, with no clear D. Germline V gives CDR1 SGHDT, CDR2 YYEEEE. V was clipped by 3 bases and J by 7 bases, with 11 bases between them. CDR3 length equals 14 residues. CDR3 sequence reads: CASSSKGNNSPLHF. CDR3 bases: TGTGCCAGCAGCTCCAAGGGCAACAATTCACCCCTCCACTTT.

The genes are TRBV5-4 and TRBJ2-3; perhaps TRBD2 as D (6 bases). Germline V gene sequence: CDR1 SGHNT, CDR2 YYREEE (reference sequence). The V gene lost 7 bases and the J gene lost 6 bases, with 15 bases spanning the gap. The length of the CDR3 is 13 residues. The CDR3 here is CASPDAGRDTQYF. In DNA form, the CDR3 reads TGTGCCAGCCCCGACGCGGGGCGGGATACGCAGTATTTT.